Here is one T cell receptor (beta chain) with its context. These data belong to a study of cytomegalovirus exposure and HLA in healthy donors. PCR amplification relied on 60 Vbeta primers (plus 13 Jbeta primers). The method was immunoSEQ multiplex PCR; TCRdb's version includes in-frame clones alone and lacks a portion of them. Its listing shows just under 80,000 clones. CDR3 length equals 15 residues. The V and J ends lost 2 bases and 5 bases, in that order; junction bases with no gene match: 9. Germline CDR1 and CDR2: SGHRS and YFSETQ. The source of this sequence is a man between 18 and 29 years old in good health and CMV-seropositive. This chain connects TRBV5-1 to TRBJ1-2, with TRBD1 matching 7 bases. Sequencing used PBMCs. The CDR3 DNA reads TGCGCCAGCAGCTTAACGACAGGGTCCCAGTATGGCTACACCTTC. It is translated as CASSLTTGSQYGYTF.